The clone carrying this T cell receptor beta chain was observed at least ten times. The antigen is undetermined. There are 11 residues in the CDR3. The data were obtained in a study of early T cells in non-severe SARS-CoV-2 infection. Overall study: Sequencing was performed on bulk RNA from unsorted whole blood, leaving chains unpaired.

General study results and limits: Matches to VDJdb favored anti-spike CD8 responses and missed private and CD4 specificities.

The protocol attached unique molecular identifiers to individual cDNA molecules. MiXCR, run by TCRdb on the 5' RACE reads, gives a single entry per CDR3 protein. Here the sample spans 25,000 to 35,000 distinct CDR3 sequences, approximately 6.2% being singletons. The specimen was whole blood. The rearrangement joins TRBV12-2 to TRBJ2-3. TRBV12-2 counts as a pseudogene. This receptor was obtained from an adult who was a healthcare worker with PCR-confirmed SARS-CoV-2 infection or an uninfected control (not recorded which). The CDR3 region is CATQHTDTQYF. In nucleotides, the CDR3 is TGTGCAACCCAACACACAGATACGCAGTATTTT.